This passage covers 5 T cell receptor beta chains from one sample sequenced in a study of patients with pleural tuberculosis. TCRdb reanalysed the reads using MiXCR and keeps one entry per CDR3 protein. The data hold some 48,000 distinct CDR3 sequences, with 7.3% observed a single time. The receptors originated from a human donor with pleural tuberculosis.

This clonotype was counted many times. CDR3 DNA sequence: TGTGCCAGCATCCCCAGCGCCAGCAATCAGCCCCAGCATTTT. As protein: CASIPSASNQPQHF. The chain carries TRBV6-1 and TRBJ1-5; no reliable D call. CDR3 length: 14 amino acids. Germline values: CDR1 MNHNS, CDR2 SASEGT. V was shortened by 7 bases and J by 1 base, with 11 bases between the two germline ends.

This clonotype has at least ten counts. The V and J genes are TRBV27 and TRBJ1-4; perhaps TRBD1 as D (6 bases). The ends were cut back, 6 bases at V and 5 bases at J, with 10 bases in the middle. The CDR3 consists of 13 residues. Germline assignment: CDR1 MNHEY and CDR2 SMNVEV (reference sequence). This chain's CDR3 is CASRDRLNEKLFF. The CDR3 DNA is TGTGCCAGCAGGGACAGACTGAATGAAAAACTGTTTTTT.

This clonotype occurred many times. The V call is TRBV20-1, the J call TRBJ1-5, with unresolved D. V was shortened by 2 bases and J by 1 base, with 9 bases between the two germline ends. Germline assignment: CDR1 DFQATT and CDR2 SNEGSKA (reference sequence). The CDR3 sequence is 14 residues long. The CDR3, as DNA: TGCAGTGCTAGATCCGAAGGGAGCAATCAGCCCCAGCATTTT. As protein: CSARSEGSNQPQHF.

This clonotype appeared many times. For the CDR3, the DNA is TGTGCCAGCAGTTTCGGACTAGCGGGCGAGCAGTACTTC. Its translation: CASSFGLAGEQYF. This rearrangement joins TRBV27 to TRBJ2-7, with 11 bases aligning to TRBD2. This CDR3 is 13 amino acids long. V lost 3 bases to trimming and J lost 6 bases; unmatched junction nucleotides: 1. In germline, CDR1 is MNHEY, CDR2 SMNVEV (reference sequence).

This clonotype was seen ten or more times. The DNA of the CDR3 is TGTGCCAGCAGTGAAGGGGGCGCGGACACTGAAGCTTTCTTT. Its translation is CASSEGGADTEAFF. The V call is TRBV2, the J call TRBJ1-1; D perhaps matches TRBD1 (5 bases). The ends were cut back, 1 base at V and 3 bases at J, with 9 bases in the middle. The CDR3 loop spans 14 amino acids. Germline V CDR1 and CDR2: SNHLY, FYNNEI.